This is a list of T cell receptor beta chains from one sample in a study of blood T cell repertoires in COVID-19. Using immunoSEQ multiplex PCR, the repertoire was profiled, and TCRdb retains in-frame clones only, with some absent. The sample yields fewer than 150,000 clones, about 90% seen once. The sequenced sample was peripheral blood. The receptors were gathered from a woman aged 50 to 60 with active or convalescent COVID-19. Both conserved end residues are part of each CDR3. Part of the rows lack a size; the others show once, few, many or a class for expanded clones.

j_gene,abundance,v_gene,CDR3aa
TRBJ1-6,-,TRBV18,CASSPSTSGSPLHF
TRBJ2-7,-,TRBV5-6,CASRYRGSYEQYF
TRBJ2-3,-,TRBV11-3,CASSLAGTDTQYF
TRBJ2-1,-,TRBV2,CASRREASGTNNEQFF
TRBJ2-4,-,TRBV3-1/TRBV3-2,CASSPVPGLAGGPNIQYF
TRBJ1-1,-,TRBV6-4,CASSQTGQTEAFF
TRBJ2-7,-,TRBV10-3,CAISVWGGRGDLREQYF
TRBJ2-7,few,TRBV3-1/TRBV3-2,CASSLGLAGNRDEQYF
TRBJ1-1,-,TRBV4-2,CASSFRGGNGPEAFF
TRBJ1-1,once,TRBV6-6,CASSSKRTGVTEAFF
TRBJ2-7,-,TRBV5-1,CASSWVSGQGALYEQYF
TRBJ2-7,once,TRBV7-6,CASSLRAGSSGNYEQYF
TRBJ1-2,-,TRBV7-2,CASSLDRGWTGYTF
TRBJ2-1,-,TRBV30,CAWSYRGREQFF
TRBJ2-3,-,TRBV24-1,CATSDTGSTDTQYF
TRBJ2-7,-,TRBV5-1,CASSFFPTSGRVVQYF
TRBJ1-1,-,TRBV10-3,CAISDSGGMNTEAFF
TRBJ2-2,once,TRBV7-8,CASSLPPGLATNTGELFF
TRBJ1-6,-,TRBV6-1,CASSENGLQSSYNSPLHF
TRBJ2-5,-,TRBV18,CASSPRTRGQETQYF
TRBJ1-5,-,TRBV2,CASRIQGNQPQHF
TRBJ2-1,-,TRBV24-1,CATSDLRQGRNEQFF
TRBJ2-3,-,TRBV28,CASSFSAGDDTQYF
TRBJ2-3,-,TRBV10-1,CANPGRTSGGRSTDTQYF
TRBJ2-7,-,TRBV28,CASSTPGQGTYEQYF
TRBJ2-1,once,TRBV7-2,CASSAGTTNEQFF
TRBJ2-1,-,TRBV6-6,CASSRGGARQFF
TRBJ2-7,few,TRBV7-9,CASSFPPGAGVPREQYF
TRBJ1-1,-,TRBV14,CASSRSRGGGLTEAFF